The clone carrying this T cell receptor (beta chain) was seen more than once but under ten times. These data are taken from a study of human T cells and chemical hapten exposure. TCRdb itself ran the RACE reads through MiXCR, one entry per CDR3 protein. The sample contains about 120,000 distinct CDR3 sequences, approximately 15% of which appear only once. The germline V gene has CDR1 LNHDA and CDR2 SQIVND (reference sequence). V lost 5 bases, J lost 0 bases, and 7 bases stayed unmatched. This CDR3 has 16 residues. Time point in this sample: pre-sensitization, week 0. Treatment in this sample: therapeutic diphenylcyclopropenone sensitization with weekly scalp DPC.

The source is a woman between 18 and 29 years old with alopecia areata. Some clones in this sample may be carry-over from other donors' samples. The rearrangement links TRBV19 to TRBJ2-3; TRBD2 matches at 8 bases. The sequences come from whole blood, collected in connection with sensitization to the hapten diphenylcyclopropenone (DPC). CDR3 protein: CASSFSSGSSTDTQYF. The CDR3 nucleotides read TGTGCCAGTAGTTTCTCTAGCGGGTCTAGCACAGATACGCAGTATTTT. Supplemented by reference TRBV19 and TRBJ2-3, the full variable domain reads DGGITQSPKYLFRKEGQNVTLSCEQNLNHDAMYWYRQDPGQGLRLIYYSQIVNDFQKGDIAEGYSVSREKKESFPLTVTSAQKNPTAFYLCASSFSSGSSTDTQYFGPGTRLTVL.